This TCR beta chain was documented in a study of blood T cell repertoires in COVID-19. Study summary: The United States, Italy and Spain were the sources of the acute and convalescent COVID-19 samples. In each case, the material was cDNA or gDNA derived from T cells, B-cell-depleted T cells, or PBMCs.

The CDR3 extends over 15 amino acids. J was trimmed by 9 bases and V by 3 bases; bases with no gene match: 10. From germline, CDR1 is DFQATT and CDR2 SNEGSKA (reference sequence). Using immunoSEQ multiplex PCR, the repertoire was profiled, and TCRdb retains in-frame clones only, with some absent. The sample holds about 180,000 clones; under 90% are singletons and the top ten take around 7%. V and J are TRBV20-1 and TRBJ1-6; 8 bases line up with TRBD1. The source material was peripheral blood. The clonotype was recovered from a human donor in a cohort sampled during active COVID-19. DNA for the CDR3: TGCAGTGCTAGTGATTCGACAGGGGCCACTTCACCCCTCCACTTT. Translation gives CSASDSTGATSPLHF.